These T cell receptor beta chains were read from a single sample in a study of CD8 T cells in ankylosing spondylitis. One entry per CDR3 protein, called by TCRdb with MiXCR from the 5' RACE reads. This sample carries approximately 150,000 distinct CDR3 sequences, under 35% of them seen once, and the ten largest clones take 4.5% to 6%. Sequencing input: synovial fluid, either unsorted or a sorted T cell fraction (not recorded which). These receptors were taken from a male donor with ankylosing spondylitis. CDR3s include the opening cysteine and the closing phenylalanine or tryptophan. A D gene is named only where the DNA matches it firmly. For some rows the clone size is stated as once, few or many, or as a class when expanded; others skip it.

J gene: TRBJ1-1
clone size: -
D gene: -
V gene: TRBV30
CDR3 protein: CAWSVRGTEAFF

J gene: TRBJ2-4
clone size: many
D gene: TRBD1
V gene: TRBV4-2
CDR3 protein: CASSRGLGQGNIQYF

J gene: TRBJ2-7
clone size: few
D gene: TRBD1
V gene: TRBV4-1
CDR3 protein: CASSQVGQGDYEQYF

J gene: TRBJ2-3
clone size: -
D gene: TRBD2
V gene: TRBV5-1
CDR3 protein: CASSLGAGLAPGWDTQYF

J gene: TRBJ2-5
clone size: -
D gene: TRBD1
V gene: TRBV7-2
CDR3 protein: CASSPTGGIKETQYF

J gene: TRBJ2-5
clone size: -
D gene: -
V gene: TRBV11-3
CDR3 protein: CASSLRSKAETQYF

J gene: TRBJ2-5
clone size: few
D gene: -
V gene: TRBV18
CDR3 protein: CASSPPGETQYF

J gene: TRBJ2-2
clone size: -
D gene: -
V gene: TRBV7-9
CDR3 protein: CASSPQGQAILPGELFF

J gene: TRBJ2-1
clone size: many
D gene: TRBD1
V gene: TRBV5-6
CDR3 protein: CASSLWGQGVNSNEQFF

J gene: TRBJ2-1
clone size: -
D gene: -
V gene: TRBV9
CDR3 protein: CASSVAGFEGGSYNEQFF

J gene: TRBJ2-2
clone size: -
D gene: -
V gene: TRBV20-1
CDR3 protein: CSALQSNTGELFF

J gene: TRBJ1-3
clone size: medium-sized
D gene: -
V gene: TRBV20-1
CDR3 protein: CTREGSRNTIYF

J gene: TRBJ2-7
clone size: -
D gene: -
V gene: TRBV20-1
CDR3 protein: CSARSRGLAGLGYF

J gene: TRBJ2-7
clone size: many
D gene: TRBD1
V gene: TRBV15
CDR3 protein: CATSNDRGPYEQYF

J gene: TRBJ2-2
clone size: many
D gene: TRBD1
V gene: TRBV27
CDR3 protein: CASAGQGSTGELFF

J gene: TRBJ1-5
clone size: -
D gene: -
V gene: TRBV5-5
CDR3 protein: CASSPDGQLNQPQHF

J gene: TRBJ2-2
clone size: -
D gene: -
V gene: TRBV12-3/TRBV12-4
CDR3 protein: CASRSGQGYAGELFF

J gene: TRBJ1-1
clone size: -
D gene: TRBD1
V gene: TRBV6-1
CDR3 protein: CASSRTGDVTEAFF

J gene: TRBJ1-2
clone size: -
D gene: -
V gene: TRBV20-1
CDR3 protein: CSARTRGLGYGYTF

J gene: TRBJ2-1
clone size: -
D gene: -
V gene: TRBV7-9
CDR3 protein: CASSSDRHGQFF

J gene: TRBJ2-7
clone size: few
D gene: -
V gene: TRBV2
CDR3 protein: CASGTANYEQYF

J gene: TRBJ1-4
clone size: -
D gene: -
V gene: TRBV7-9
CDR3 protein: CASSWDGANEKLFF

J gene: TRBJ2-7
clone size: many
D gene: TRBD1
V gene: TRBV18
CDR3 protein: CASSYAGTGGSEQYF

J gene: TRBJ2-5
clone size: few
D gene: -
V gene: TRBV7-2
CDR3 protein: CASSRGTGETQYF

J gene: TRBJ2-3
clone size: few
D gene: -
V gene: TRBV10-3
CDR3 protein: CAITAGAGGTDTQYF

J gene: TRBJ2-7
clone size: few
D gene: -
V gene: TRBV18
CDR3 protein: CASSPAARKVDEQYF

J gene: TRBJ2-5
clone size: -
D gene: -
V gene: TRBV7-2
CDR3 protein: CASRRGQETQYF

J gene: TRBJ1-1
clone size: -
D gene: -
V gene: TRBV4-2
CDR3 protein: CASSQSQGNTEAFF

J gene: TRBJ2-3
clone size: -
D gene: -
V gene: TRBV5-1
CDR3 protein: CASSPGLDTDTQYF

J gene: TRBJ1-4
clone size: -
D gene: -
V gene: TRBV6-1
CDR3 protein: CASSELIGIGKLFF

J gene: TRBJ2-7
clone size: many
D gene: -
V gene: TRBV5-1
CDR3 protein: CASSLSAQRAYEQYF

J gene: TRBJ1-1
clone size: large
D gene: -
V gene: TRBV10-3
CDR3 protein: CAISDFPSWGPQSFNTEAFF

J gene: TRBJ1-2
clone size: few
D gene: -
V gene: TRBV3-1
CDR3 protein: CASSQGSIYGYTF

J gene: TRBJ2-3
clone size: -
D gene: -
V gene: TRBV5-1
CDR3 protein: CASRSRGVATDTQYF

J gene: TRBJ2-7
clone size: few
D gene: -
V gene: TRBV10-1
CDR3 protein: CASSSDAYEQYF

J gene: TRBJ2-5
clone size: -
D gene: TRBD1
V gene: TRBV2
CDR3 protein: CASSVDRVETQYF

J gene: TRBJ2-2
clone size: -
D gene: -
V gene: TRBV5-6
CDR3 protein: CASSTFGDRFTGELFF

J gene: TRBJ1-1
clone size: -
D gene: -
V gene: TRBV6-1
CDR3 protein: CATSREVGNTEAFF

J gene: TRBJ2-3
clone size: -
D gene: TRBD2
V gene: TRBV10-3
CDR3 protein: CAISELAGTGRDTQYF

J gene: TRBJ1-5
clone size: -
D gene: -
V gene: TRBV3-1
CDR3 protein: CASSQGRSSNQPQHF

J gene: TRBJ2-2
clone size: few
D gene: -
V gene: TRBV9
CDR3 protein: CASSVWEGVSGELFF

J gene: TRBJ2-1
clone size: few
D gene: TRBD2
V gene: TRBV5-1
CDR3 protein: CASSFEGLAENEQFF

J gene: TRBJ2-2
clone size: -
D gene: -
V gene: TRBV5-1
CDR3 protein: CASKEGSGTGELFF

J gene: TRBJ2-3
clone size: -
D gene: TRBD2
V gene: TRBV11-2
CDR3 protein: CASSLILKRGATDTQYF

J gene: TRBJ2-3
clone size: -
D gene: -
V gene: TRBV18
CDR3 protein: CASSPLGSESTDTQYF

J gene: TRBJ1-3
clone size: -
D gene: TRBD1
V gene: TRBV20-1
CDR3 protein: CSAIQGVGNTIYF

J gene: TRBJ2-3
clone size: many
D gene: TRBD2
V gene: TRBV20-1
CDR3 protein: CSARYLAGAFTDTQYF

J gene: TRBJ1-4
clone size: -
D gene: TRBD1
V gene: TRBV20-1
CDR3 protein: CSAEDRGGEKLFF

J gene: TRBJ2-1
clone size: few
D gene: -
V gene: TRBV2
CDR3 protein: CATQPGIPYNEQFF

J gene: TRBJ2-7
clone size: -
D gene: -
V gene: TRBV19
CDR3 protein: CASSIYQSSSYEQYF

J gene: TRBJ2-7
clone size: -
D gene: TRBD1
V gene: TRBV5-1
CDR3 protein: CASSGTGGTSHEQYF

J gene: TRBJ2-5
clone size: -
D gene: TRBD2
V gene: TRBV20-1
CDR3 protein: CSVAGGKQETQYF

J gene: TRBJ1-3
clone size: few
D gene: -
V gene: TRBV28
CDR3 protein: CASRSQGFPSGNTIYF

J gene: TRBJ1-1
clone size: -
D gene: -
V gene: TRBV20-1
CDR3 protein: CSARGGVVTEAFF